This record covers a single T cell receptor beta chain. Its antigen is undetermined. This sample was included in a study of T cell responses to AZD1222 COVID-19 vaccine. Study results and limitations: Epitopes outside B.1.351 and B.1.1.7 mutated regions reportedly drew nearly half of spike TCRs. Vaccine-associated CD4 TCRs ranged over spike, dominating at 160-218 and 743-854. Increased Spike-specific TCR breadth and depth were observed after two AZD1222 doses. Baseline serology detected seropositivity in only a handful of AZD1222 recipients.

Germline lookup yields CDR1 MNHEY and CDR2 SMNVEV (reference sequence). The CDR3 is made up of 15 amino acids. After removal of 6 bases from V and 2 bases from J, the junction contained 7 bases not matched to a gene. The protocol was immunoSEQ multiplex PCR, while the TCRdb copy is restricted to in-frame clones and leaves out a portion. This table has 150,000 to 200,000 clones, 85% to 90% appearing once. This TCR came from an adult in good health. Sequenced here: peripheral blood, sampled on day 0 of AZD1222 vaccination. This chain uses TRBV27 with TRBJ1-3; 7 positions match TRBD1. The CDR3 is CASSPRDRTGNTIYF. The CDR3 DNA reads as TGTGCCAGCAGCCCTCGGGACAGAACTGGAAACACCATATATTTT.